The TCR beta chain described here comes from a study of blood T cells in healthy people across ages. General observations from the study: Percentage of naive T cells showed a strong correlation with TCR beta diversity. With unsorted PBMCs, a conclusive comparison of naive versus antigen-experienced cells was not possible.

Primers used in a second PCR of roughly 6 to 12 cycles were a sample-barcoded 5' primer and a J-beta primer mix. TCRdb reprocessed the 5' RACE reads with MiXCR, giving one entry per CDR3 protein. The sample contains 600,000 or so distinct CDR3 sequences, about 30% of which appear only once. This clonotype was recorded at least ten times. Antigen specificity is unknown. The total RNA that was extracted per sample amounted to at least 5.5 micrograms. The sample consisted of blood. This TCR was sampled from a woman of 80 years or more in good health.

The chain's CDR3 is CATSSYRGSYEQYF. CDR3 DNA: TGTGCCACCAGCAGTTACAGGGGCTCCTACGAGCAGTACTTC. The chain uses TRBV15 and TRBJ2-7, with 7 bases lining up with TRBD1. CDR3 length equals 14 residues. Germline V CDR1 and CDR2: LNHNV, YYDKDF (reference sequence). The V and J ends lost 3 bases and 0 bases, in that order; junction bases with no gene match: 2. The full variable domain, with the rest looked up from reference TRBV15 and TRBJ2-7, is DAMVIQNPRYQVTQFGKPVTLSCSQTLNHNVMYWYQQKSSQAPKLLFHYYDKDFNNEADTPDNFQSRRPNTSFCFLDIRSPGLGDTAMYLCATSSYRGSYEQYFGPGTRLTVT.